This T cell receptor beta chain was found in a study of Graves' ophthalmopathy and Graves' hyperthyroidism. Study results and limitations: Discrimination between ophthalmopathy and stable hyperthyroidism by a 13-signature model showed about 88% sensitivity and over 70% specificity.

This clonotype was seen ten or more times. As yet, its antigen is unknown. Among the exclusions were patients with other autoimmune diseases, uncontrolled infections, pregnancy or lactation. Physicians reached a diagnosis by relying on clinical symptoms, serum thyroxine, TRAb, thyroid ultrasound and orbital computed tomography. The PBMC fraction was derived from about 9.5 ml of fresh peripheral blood. Germline V gives CDR1 SGHVS, CDR2 FQNEAQ. Trimming stripped 3 bases from V and 2 bases from J, with 7 bases between. This CDR3 region has 14 residues. The authors amplified TCR beta CDR3 regions, and they did so from RNA transcripts for repertoire sequencing. HTBI primers were used in a first-round RT-PCR, which preceded a second-round multiplex PCR. TCRdb ran MiXCR on the multiplex PCR reads and lists one entry per CDR3 protein. Here the sample spans 200,000 to 250,000 distinct CDR3 sequences, around 30% being singletons.

Sequenced: peripheral blood. The V and J genes are TRBV7-8 and TRBJ2-2; D is unclear. The TCR comes from a man aged 45-65 years with Graves' ophthalmopathy. As DNA, the CDR3 is TGTGCCAGCAGCTTTAGGGAAAACACCGGGGAGCTGTTTTTT. Translation gives CASSFRENTGELFF. Filled out from reference TRBV7-8 and TRBJ2-2, the complete variable domain reads GAGVSQSPRYKVAKRGQDVALRCDPISGHVSLFWYQQALGQGPEFLTYFQNEAQLDKSGLPSDRFFAERPEGSVSTLKIQRTQQEDSAVYLCASSFRENTGELFFGEGSRLTVL.